One sample yielded the 6 T cell receptor beta chains listed below, sequenced in a study of cytomegalovirus exposure and HLA in healthy donors. The PCR contained 60 Vbeta and 13 Jbeta primers. Method: immunoSEQ multiplex PCR; TCRdb's copy keeps in-frame clones and lacks some. The table includes 150,000 to 200,000 clones, 75% to 85% detected once. The material sequenced was PBMCs. The origin of the receptors is a man aged 18 to 30 in good health and CMV-seronegative.

The sample holds one count of this clone. V is TRBV27 and J is TRBJ2-3; no firm D call. In germline, CDR1 is MNHEY, CDR2 SMNVEV (reference sequence). Trimming stripped 2 bases from V and 0 bases from J, with 9 bases between. This CDR3 comprises 15 residues. DNA of the CDR3: TGTGCCAGCAGTTTAGGTTGGGCCAGCACAGATACGCAGTATTTT. Encoded protein: CASSLGWASTDTQYF.

The chain has TRBV28 and TRBJ2-5, with TRBD1 matching 11 bases. This CDR3 region has 15 residues. Trimming at V came to 5 bases and at J to 5 bases, leaving 7 bases not matched to a gene. Germline assignment: CDR1 MDHEN and CDR2 SYDVKM. The CDR3 nucleotides are TGTGCCAGCAGTCCACCGGGACAGGGGGTGGAGACCCAGTACTTC. Its protein is CASSPPGQGVETQYF. The variable domain in full, with the rest retrieved from reference TRBV28 and TRBJ2-5, is DVKVTQSSRYLVKRTGEKVFLECVQDMDHENMFWYRQDPGLGLRLIYFSYDVKMKEKGDIPEGYSVSREKKERFSLILESASTNQTSMYLCASSPPGQGVETQYFGPGTRLLVL.

V is TRBV28 and J is TRBJ2-7, with 7 bases fitting TRBD2. V gave up 7 bases and J gave up 6 bases; unmatched junction bases: 6. The germline V gene has CDR1 MDHEN and CDR2 SYDVKM. The CDR3 is 12 residues long. CDR3 sequence (DNA): TGTGCCAGCACCATTTCGGGGGGCGAGCAGTACTTC. Protein sequence: CASTISGGEQYF.

V usage is TRBV10-1 and J usage is TRBJ1-3; TRBD1 is a possible D gene (5 bases). The CDR3 length is 16 residues. Germline CDR1 reads WNHNN; CDR2 reads SYGVQD (reference sequence). The ends were cut back, 6 bases at V and 0 bases at J, with 15 bases in the middle. The CDR3 loop is CASRWGPGSSGNTIYF. DNA of the CDR3: TGCGCCAGCAGGTGGGGTCCAGGGTCCTCTGGAAACACCATATATTTT.

This sequence joins TRBV5-5 and TRBJ1-1; 9 bases agree with TRBD1. Trimming at V came to 5 bases and at J to 5 bases, leaving 7 bases not matched to a gene. Germline loops: CDR1 SGHKS, CDR2 YYEKEE (reference sequence). This CDR3 has 14 amino acids. The CDR3, as DNA: TGTGCCAGCAGATTTGGGACAGGGAAAACTGAAGCTTTCTTT. Translated: CASRFGTGKTEAFF. Filled out from reference TRBV5-5 and TRBJ1-1, the complete variable domain reads DAGVTQSPTHLIKTRGQQVTLRCSPISGHKSVSWYQQVLGQGPQFIFQYYEKEERGRGNFPDRFSARQFPNYSSELNVNALLLGDSALYLCASRFGTGKTEAFFGQGTRLTVV.

The chain carries TRBV19 and TRBJ2-2; 7 nucleotides line up with TRBD2. Trimming took 5 bases from V and 4 from J; bases not matched to a gene: 4. Germline-derived CDR1 and CDR2 are LNHDA and SQIVND (reference sequence). The CDR3 is 14 amino acids. The CDR3 DNA follows: TGTGCCAGTAGTGGGACTACCAGCACCGGGGAGCTGTTTTTT. It is translated as CASSGTTSTGELFF. Full variable domain (remainder filled in from reference TRBV19 and TRBJ2-2): DGGITQSPKYLFRKEGQNVTLSCEQNLNHDAMYWYRQDPGQGLRLIYYSQIVNDFQKGDIAEGYSVSREKKESFPLTVTSAQKNPTAFYLCASSGTTSTGELFFGEGSRLTVL.